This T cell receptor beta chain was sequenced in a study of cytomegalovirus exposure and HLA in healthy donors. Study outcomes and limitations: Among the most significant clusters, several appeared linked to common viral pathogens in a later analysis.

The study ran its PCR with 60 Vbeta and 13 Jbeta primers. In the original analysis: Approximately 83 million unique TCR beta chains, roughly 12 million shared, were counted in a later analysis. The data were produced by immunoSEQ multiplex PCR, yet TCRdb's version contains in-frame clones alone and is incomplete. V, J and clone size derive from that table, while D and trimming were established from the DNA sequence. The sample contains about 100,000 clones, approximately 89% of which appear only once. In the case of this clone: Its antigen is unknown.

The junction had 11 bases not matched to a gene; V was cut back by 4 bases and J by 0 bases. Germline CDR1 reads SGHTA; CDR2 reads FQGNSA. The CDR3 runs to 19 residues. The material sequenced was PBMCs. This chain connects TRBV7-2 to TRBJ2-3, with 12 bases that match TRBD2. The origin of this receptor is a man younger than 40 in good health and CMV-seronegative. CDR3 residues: CASSYRLAGEGLSTDTQYF. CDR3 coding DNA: TGTGCCAGCAGCTATAGACTAGCGGGAGAGGGGCTTAGCACAGATACGCAGTATTTT.